The 7 T cell receptor beta chains below come from one sample, sequenced in a study of blood T cell repertoires in COVID-19. Clones were sequenced by immunoSEQ multiplex PCR, and TCRdb holds only the in-frame ones, with some missing. The table shows roughly 110,000 clones, with about nine tenths occurring only once. The sequenced sample consisted of peripheral blood. These receptors originate from a man aged 40-55 years with acute or convalescent COVID-19.

The gene calls are TRBV3-1 (or the pseudogene TRBV3-2) and TRBJ2-7; D is perhaps TRBD1 (6 bases). The length of the CDR3 is 14 residues. The V gene lost 1 base and the J gene lost 4 bases, with 11 bases spanning the gap. Per germline, CDR1 LGHDT and CDR2 YNNKEL (reference sequence). CDR3 residues: CASSQGTARYEQYF. The CDR3 DNA reads as TGTGCCAGCAGCCAAGGGACAGCACGTTACGAGCAGTACTTC.

The V call is TRBV30, the J call TRBJ2-7; D not certain. Germline CDR1 is GTSNPN and CDR2 is SVGIG (reference sequence). CDR3 length equals 11 residues. Trimming removed 0 bases at V and 2 bases at J, with 2 bases between. The CDR3 nucleotides are TGTGCCTGGAGTGTCGCCTACGAGCAGTACTTC. Residues: CAWSVAYEQYF.

The chain is built from TRBV7-6 and TRBJ2-1, with TRBD2 matching over 7 bases. The germline V gene encodes CDR1 SGHVS and CDR2 FNYEAQ. The J segment lost 6 bases and the V segment lost 1 base, leaving 12 bases of the junction unmatched. The CDR3 extends over 17 amino acids. CDR3 protein: CASSLESGLAETNEQFF. The CDR3 region has the DNA TGTGCCAGCAGCTTAGAATCTGGGCTAGCGGAAACCAATGAGCAGTTCTTC.

The chain uses TRBV6-5 and TRBJ1-1, with D tentatively TRBD1 (6 bases). The V end was cut by 8 bases, the J end by 0 bases, with 13 bases between. This CDR3 region has 14 residues. In germline, CDR1 is MNHEY, CDR2 SVGAGI. The DNA for the CDR3 is TGTGCCAGCTGCCGAAGGGGGATGAACACTGAAGCTTTCTTT. The encoded protein is CASCRRGMNTEAFF.

This clone was counted between two and nine times. The sample holds other DNA sequences that translate to the same CDR3. This chain links TRBV11-3 with TRBJ2-2; no firm D call. The ends were cut back, 2 bases at V and 0 bases at J, with 7 bases in the middle. The CDR3 is made up of 15 amino acids. Germline CDR1 and CDR2: SGHNT and YENEEA. The CDR3 bases are TGTGCCAGCAGCTTAAGTACAGCGAACACCGGGGAGCTGTTTTTT. Protein product: CASSLSTANTGELFF.

V gene TRBV9 combines with J gene TRBJ1-2; TRBD1 is a possible D gene (6 bases). V was trimmed by 0 bases and J by 8 bases, leaving 14 bases between them. Germline CDR1 reads SGDLS; CDR2 reads YYNGEE. The CDR3 contains 14 residues. The CDR3 region is CASSVGQVSGGYTF. CDR3 DNA sequence: TGTGCCAGCAGCGTAGGACAGGTGTCGGGAGGCTACACCTTC.

The chain employs TRBV7-2 and TRBJ2-7; 10 nucleotides line up with TRBD2. V shed 5 bases, J shed 2 bases, and the junction held 6 bases outside the gene matches. The germline CDR1 and CDR2 sequences are SGHTA and FQGNSA. There are 15 residues in the CDR3. The CDR3 sequence is CASSLTSGTAYEQYF. As DNA, the CDR3 is TGTGCCAGCAGCCTTACTAGCGGGACCGCCTACGAGCAGTACTTC.